The 10 T cell receptor beta chains in this list originate from one sample, sequenced in a study of a mutant IDH1 vaccine in newly diagnosed glioma. Some clones are missing from TCRdb's copy, which holds only in-frame ones; the method was immunoSEQ multiplex PCR. Here the sample spans 50,000 to 60,000 clones, roughly 90% being singletons. As for time point: week 11, during vaccination. A 20-mer mutant IDH1 peptide at 300 ug was injected subcutaneously with topical imiquimod. No antigens are known for them. This specimen consisted of PBMCs, obtained from a glioma patient whose treatment included an IDH1 peptide vaccine. Every receptor here comes from a man in his forties or fifties with glioma.

V is TRBV6-5 and J is TRBJ1-3; D might be TRBD1 (5 bases). V was shortened by 4 bases and J by 0 bases, with 10 bases between the two germline ends. Germline loops: CDR1 MNHEY, CDR2 SVGAGI. There are 15 residues in the CDR3. The CDR3 sequence is CASSSTAFSGNTIYF. The CDR3 nucleotides are TGTGCCAGCAGTTCGACAGCTTTCTCTGGAAACACCATATATTTT.

V and J are TRBV28 and TRBJ1-1; a weak D match, TRBD1 (6 bases). V lost 7 bases, J lost 0 bases, and 18 bases lay in between. Germline CDR1 reads MDHEN; CDR2 reads SYDVKM. The CDR3 spans 16 residues. The DNA for the CDR3 is TGTGCCAGCATTCCTAGGGGCCAGGGGTTGAACACTGAAGCTTTCTTT. It specifies CASIPRGQGLNTEAFF.

The rearrangement uses TRBV10-1 and TRBJ2-3, with D perhaps matching TRBD2 (6 bases). Germline V gives CDR1 WNHNN, CDR2 SYGVQD (reference sequence). V was shortened by 8 bases and J by 0 bases, with 18 bases between the two germline ends. The CDR3 spans 16 residues. The CDR3 spells CASLCLSGPSTDTQYF. CDR3 DNA sequence: TGCGCCAGCCTTTGCCTTAGCGGCCCTAGCACAGATACGCAGTATTTT.

V and J are TRBV4-3 and TRBJ2-7; TRBD1 agrees at 8 bases. V lost 0 bases, J lost 9 bases, and 4 bases stayed unmatched. The germline V gene has CDR1 LGHNA and CDR2 YSLEER. This CDR3 is 13 amino acids long. The CDR3 bases are TGCGCCAGCAGCCAAGAGGCAGGGGGCAGGCAGTACTTC. It specifies CASSQEAGGRQYF.

J is TRBJ2-5 and V is TRBV6-1; D gene uncertain. V dropped 1 base and J dropped 0 bases, with 9 bases sitting between them. Germline CDR1 and CDR2: MNHNS and SASEGT. The CDR3 is made up of 15 amino acids. CDR3 amino acids: CASSEGRGNQETQYF. CDR3 nucleotides: TGTGCCAGCAGTGAAGGACGTGGAAACCAAGAGACCCAGTACTTC.

The V call is TRBV4-2, the J call TRBJ2-3; no definite D call. The germline V gene has CDR1 LGHNA and CDR2 YNFKEQ. V was trimmed by 0 bases and J by 0 bases, leaving 10 bases between them. This CDR3 spans 16 amino acids. CDR3 nucleotide sequence: TGTGCCAGCAGCCAAGATACGCAGAAGAGCACAGATACGCAGTATTTT. Protein sequence: CASSQDTQKSTDTQYF.

The chain uses TRBV29-1 and TRBJ2-1, with 11 bases that match TRBD2. J gave up 4 bases and V 6 bases, and 2 bases lay outside the gene matches. The CDR3 extends over 13 amino acids. Germline V gene lookup returns CDR1 SQVTM and CDR2 ANQGSEA. CDR3 coding DNA: TGCAGCGTAACTAGCGGGGGATACAATGAGCAGTTCTTC. Its translation: CSVTSGGYNEQFF.

This clone was found once. This chain connects TRBV19 to TRBJ2-7; 9 bases agree with TRBD2. J was trimmed by 4 bases and V by 3 bases; bases with no gene match: 10. Germline values: CDR1 LNHDA, CDR2 SQIVND (reference sequence). The CDR3 extends over 16 amino acids. CDR3 nucleotide sequence: TGTGCCAGTAGTATTTCGATCGGACTAGCGAGGTACGAGCAGTACTTC. Amino acids: CASSISIGLARYEQYF.

This sequence joins TRBV7-9 and TRBJ1-4; 7 bases are shared with TRBD1. The CDR3 extends over 15 amino acids. J gave up 6 bases and V 6 bases, and 10 bases lay outside the gene matches. Germline V gene lookup returns CDR1 SEHNR and CDR2 FQNEAQ (reference sequence). The CDR3 here is CASREKGAQDEKLFF. In nucleotides, the CDR3 is TGTGCCAGCAGAGAGAAGGGGGCTCAGGATGAAAAACTGTTTTTT. The variable domain in full, completed from reference TRBV7-9 and TRBJ1-4, reads DTGVSQNPRHKITKRGQNVTFRCDPISEHNRLYWYRQTLGQGPEFLTYFQNEAQLEKSRLLSDRFSAERPKGSFSTLEIQRTEQGDSAMYLCASREKGAQDEKLFFGSGTQLSVL.

There are a few counts of this clone. The chain combines TRBV9 with TRBJ1-1; D is possibly TRBD1 (5 bases). The CDR3 totals 13 residues. V was trimmed by 3 bases and J by 3 bases, leaving 9 bases between them. CDR1 is SGDLS and CDR2 is YYNGEE in the germline V gene. The CDR3 loop reads CASSGQMYTEAFF. For the CDR3, the DNA is TGTGCCAGCAGCGGACAGATGTACACTGAAGCTTTCTTT.